This section outlines one T cell receptor (beta chain) sequence together with its context. The antigen it recognizes is unknown. Base-call qualities are not available, and no considerably larger clone is one nucleotide away. These data come from a study of control samples from healthy donors and cancer patients (dated by TCRdb to the early 2020s). The CDR1 and CDR2 encoded by the germline V gene (reference sequence) are LNHDA and SQIVND. Trimming removed 3 bases from V and 7 bases from J, leaving 12 bases between the germline ends. The CDR3 measures 13 amino acids from cysteine to phenylalanine. Only the CDR3 DNA stays, 39 bases, in frame from base 1. The method was the immunoSEQ multiplex PCR assay. The source is immuneACCESS, and TCRdb retained only in-frame sequences with V and J called. Part of the clones is not carried over; for the studies checked, unresolved V genes explain less than half of this, and the remainder is unexplained. This sample lists tens of thousands of clones; around 90% were detected once. In total, the top ten clones hold over 10% of the sample.

The V and J segments used are TRBV19 and TRBJ1-1; TRBD1 is possibly the D segment (5 matching bases). The sample comprised PBMCs. This TCR was sampled from a man in his forties or fifties with lung cancer. CDR3 reads: CASSITGGHEAFF. The DNA reads as follows: TGTGCCAGTAGTATTACGGGGGGTCATGAAGCTTTCTTT.